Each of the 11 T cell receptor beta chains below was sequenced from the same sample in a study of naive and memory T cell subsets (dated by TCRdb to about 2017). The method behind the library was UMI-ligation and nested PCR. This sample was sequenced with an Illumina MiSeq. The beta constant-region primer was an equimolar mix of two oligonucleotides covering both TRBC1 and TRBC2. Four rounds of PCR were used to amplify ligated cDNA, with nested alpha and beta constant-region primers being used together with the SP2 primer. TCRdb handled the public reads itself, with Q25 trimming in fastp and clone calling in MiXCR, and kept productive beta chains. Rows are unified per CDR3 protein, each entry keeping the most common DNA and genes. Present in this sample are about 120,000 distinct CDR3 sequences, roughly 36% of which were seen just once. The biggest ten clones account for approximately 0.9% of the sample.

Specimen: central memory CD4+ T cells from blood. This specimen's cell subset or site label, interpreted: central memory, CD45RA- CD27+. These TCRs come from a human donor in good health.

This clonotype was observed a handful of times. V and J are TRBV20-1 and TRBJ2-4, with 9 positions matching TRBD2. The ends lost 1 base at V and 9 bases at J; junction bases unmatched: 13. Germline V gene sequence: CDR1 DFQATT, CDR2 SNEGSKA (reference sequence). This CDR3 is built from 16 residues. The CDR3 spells CSARAILAGEPPIQYF. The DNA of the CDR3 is TGCAGTGCTAGAGCGATCTTAGCGGGAGAGCCCCCCATTCAGTACTTC.

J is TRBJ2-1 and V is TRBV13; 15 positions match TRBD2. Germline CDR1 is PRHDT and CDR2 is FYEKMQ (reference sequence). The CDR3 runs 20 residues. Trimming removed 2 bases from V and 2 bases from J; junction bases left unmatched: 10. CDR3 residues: CASSLYTRTSGRAAYNEQFF. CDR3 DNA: TGTGCCAGCAGCTTATATACCCGGACTAGCGGGAGGGCTGCCTACAATGAGCAGTTCTTC.

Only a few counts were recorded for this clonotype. The CDR3 coding sequence is TGTGCCAGCAGCCAAGAAAACTACCACTCCTACGAGCAGTACTTC. Translating gives CASSQENYHSYEQYF. This chain joins TRBV14 and TRBJ2-7; D is uncertain. V was clipped by 0 bases and J by 0 bases, with 9 bases between them. The CDR3 spans 15 residues. CDR1 and CDR2 from the germline V gene are SGHDN and FVKESK.

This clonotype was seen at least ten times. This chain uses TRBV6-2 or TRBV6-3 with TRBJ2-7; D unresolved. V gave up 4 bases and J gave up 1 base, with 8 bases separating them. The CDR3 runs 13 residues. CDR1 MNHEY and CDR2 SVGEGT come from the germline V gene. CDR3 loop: CASSFHGSYEQYF. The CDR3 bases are TGTGCCAGCAGTTTTCACGGGTCCTACGAGCAGTACTTC.

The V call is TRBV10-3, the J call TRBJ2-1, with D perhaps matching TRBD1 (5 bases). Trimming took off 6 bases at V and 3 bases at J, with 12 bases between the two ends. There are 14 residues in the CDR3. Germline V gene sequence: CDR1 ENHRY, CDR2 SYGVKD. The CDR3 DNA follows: TGTGCCATCAGCGGAGACAGAGACTACAATGAGCAGTTCTTC. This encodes CAISGDRDYNEQFF.

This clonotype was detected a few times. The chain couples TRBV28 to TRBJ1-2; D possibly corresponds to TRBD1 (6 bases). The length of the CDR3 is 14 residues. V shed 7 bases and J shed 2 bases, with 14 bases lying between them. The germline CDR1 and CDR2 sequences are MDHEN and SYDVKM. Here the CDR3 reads CASKPPGQNYGYTF. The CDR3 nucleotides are TGTGCCAGCAAACCTCCGGGACAAAACTATGGCTACACCTTC.

As DNA, the CDR3 is TGTGCCAGCAGCTTATCCGGGGGTCCCAATGAGCAGTTCTTC. Translation: CASSLSGGPNEQFF. The chain is built from TRBV7-2 and TRBJ2-1; D is perhaps TRBD2 (6 bases). The CDR3 has 14 residues. The germline CDR1 and CDR2 sequences are SGHTA and FQGNSA. With 2 bases removed from V and 6 bases from J, the gap between germline ends came to 11 bases.

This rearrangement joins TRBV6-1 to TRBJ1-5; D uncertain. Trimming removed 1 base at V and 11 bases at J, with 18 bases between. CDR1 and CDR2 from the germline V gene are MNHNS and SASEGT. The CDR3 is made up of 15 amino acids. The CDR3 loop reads CASSEGRVPVIAQHF. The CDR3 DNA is TGTGCCAGCAGTGAAGGGCGGGTCCCGGTGATAGCCCAGCATTTT.

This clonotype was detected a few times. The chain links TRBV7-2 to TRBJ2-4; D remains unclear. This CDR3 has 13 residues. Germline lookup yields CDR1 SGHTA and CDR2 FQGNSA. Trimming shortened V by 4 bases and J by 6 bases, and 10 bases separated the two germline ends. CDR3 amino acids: CASSYPDRNIQYF. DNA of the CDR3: TGTGCCAGCAGCTACCCGGATAGAAACATTCAGTACTTC.

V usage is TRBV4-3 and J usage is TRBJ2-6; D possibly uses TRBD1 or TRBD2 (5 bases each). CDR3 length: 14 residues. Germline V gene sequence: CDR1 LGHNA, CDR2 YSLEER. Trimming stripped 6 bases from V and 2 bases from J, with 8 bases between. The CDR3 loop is CASRKGPGANVLTF. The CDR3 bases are TGCGCCAGCAGAAAGGGACCTGGGGCCAACGTCCTGACTTTC.

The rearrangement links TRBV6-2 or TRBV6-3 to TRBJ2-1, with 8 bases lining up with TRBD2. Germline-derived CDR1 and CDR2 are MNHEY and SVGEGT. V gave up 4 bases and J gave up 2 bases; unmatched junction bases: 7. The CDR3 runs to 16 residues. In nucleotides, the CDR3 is TGTGCCAGCAGTTCGACCGGGACTAGTACCTACAATGAGCAGTTCTTC. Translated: CASSSTGTSTYNEQFF.